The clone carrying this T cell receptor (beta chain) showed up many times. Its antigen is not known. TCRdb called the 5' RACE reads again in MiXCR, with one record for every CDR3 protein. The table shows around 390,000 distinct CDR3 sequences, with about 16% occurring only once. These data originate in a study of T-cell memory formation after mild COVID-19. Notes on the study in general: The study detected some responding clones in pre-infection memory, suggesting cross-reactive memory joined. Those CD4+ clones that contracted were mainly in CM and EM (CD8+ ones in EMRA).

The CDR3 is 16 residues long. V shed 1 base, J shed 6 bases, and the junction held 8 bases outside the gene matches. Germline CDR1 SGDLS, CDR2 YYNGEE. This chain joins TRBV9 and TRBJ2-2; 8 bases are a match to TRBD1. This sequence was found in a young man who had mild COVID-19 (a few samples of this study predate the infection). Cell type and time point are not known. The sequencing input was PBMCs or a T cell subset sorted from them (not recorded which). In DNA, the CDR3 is TGTGCCAGCAGCGTAATGCCAGGGGGCGCCTCCGGGGAGCTGTTTTTT. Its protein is CASSVMPGGASGELFF.